A single sample is the source of the 14 T cell receptor beta chains below, sequenced in a study of control samples from healthy donors and cancer patients. Profiling relied on immunoSEQ multiplex PCR, and the TCRdb table lists in-frame clones only, not all of them. Of around 140,000 clones listed, more than 85% were seen once; the top ten hold roughly 3.2%. The sample comprised blood. These receptors were collected from a man between 25 and 39 years old in good health.

The gene calls are TRBV25-1 and TRBJ2-7; perhaps TRBD2 as D (5 bases). Germline V lookup: CDR1 MGHDK, CDR2 SYGVNS. Trimming shortened V by 3 bases and J by 2 bases, and 14 bases separated the two germline ends. The CDR3 is 15 residues long. CDR3 DNA sequence: TGTGCCAGCAGTGATAGGTCAGAGGGAACCTACGAGCAGTACTTC. This sequence encodes CASSDRSEGTYEQYF.

J is TRBJ2-7 and V is TRBV19; D might be TRBD1 (5 bases). The CDR3 is 12 residues long. The V end was cut by 6 bases, the J end by 6 bases, with 12 bases between. From germline, CDR1 is LNHDA and CDR2 SQIVND (reference sequence). The CDR3 region is CASRRGRIEQYF. CDR3 nucleotides: TGTGCCAGTAGAAGGGGCAGGATCGAGCAGTACTTC.

This chain connects TRBV6-2 or TRBV6-3 to TRBJ2-7; 8 bases are shared with TRBD2. The V and J ends lost 6 bases and 5 bases, in that order; junction bases with no gene match: 3. The CDR3 extends over 12 amino acids. CDR1 MNHEY and CDR2 SVGEGT come from the germline V gene. CDR3 amino acids: CASSQTSDEQYF. The CDR3 DNA reads TGTGCCAGCAGCCAGACTAGCGACGAGCAGTACTTC.

This chain joins TRBV19 and TRBJ1-6, with 9 bases lining up with TRBD1. This CDR3 contains 15 residues. Germline V gene data show CDR1 as LNHDA and CDR2 as SQIVND (reference sequence). V shed 7 bases and J 5 bases; nucleotides not matched to a gene: 6. CDR3 amino acids: CASTQTGGDNSPLHF. The CDR3, as DNA: TGTGCCAGTACCCAGACAGGGGGGGATAATTCACCCCTCCACTTT.

This chain links TRBV12-3 or TRBV12-4 with TRBJ2-7, with D unclear. The CDR3 runs 13 residues. V lost 3 bases to trimming and J lost 2 bases, with 8 bases between them. Here the CDR3 DNA reads TGTGCCAGCAGTTTCGGCGAAACCTACGAGCAGTACTTC. Translation gives CASSFGETYEQYF.

This clone was found once. This chain joins TRBV5-6 and TRBJ1-1; tentatively, D is TRBD1 (5 bases). The CDR3 sequence is 16 residues long. Trimming cost V 0 bases and J 0 bases, with 12 bases left between them. Germline V gene lookup returns CDR1 SGHDT and CDR2 YYEEEE. The chain's CDR3 is CASSLVGWGLNTEAFF. The CDR3 DNA follows: TGTGCCAGCAGCTTGGTCGGGTGGGGACTGAACACTGAAGCTTTCTTT.

This sequence joins TRBV5-4 and TRBJ2-5, with D possibly called TRBD1 or TRBD2 (6 bases each). Germline values: CDR1 SGHNT, CDR2 YYREEE (reference sequence). Trimming took off 4 bases at V and 3 bases at J, with 10 bases between the two ends. This CDR3 region has 13 residues. The CDR3 sequence is CASSPRGEETQYF. DNA for the CDR3: TGTGCCAGCAGCCCTAGGGGGGAAGAGACCCAGTACTTC.

The chain carries TRBV6-5 and TRBJ1-5; D is ambiguous. With 5 bases removed from V and 4 bases from J, the gap between germline ends came to 0 bases. The CDR3 is 10 amino acids. The germline gives CDR1 MNHEY, CDR2 SVGAGI. The CDR3 bases are TGTGCCAGCAGTAATCAGCCCCAGCATTTT. This encodes CASSNQPQHF.

The rearrangement joins TRBV2 to TRBJ2-7, with 11 nucleotides matching TRBD1. The germline V gene encodes CDR1 SNHLY and CDR2 FYNNEI. Trimming took 4 bases from V and 2 from J; bases not matched to a gene: 4. The length of the CDR3 is 15 residues. The CDR3 sequence is CASSAPGQGAYEQYF. CDR3 coding DNA: TGTGCCAGCAGTGCTCCGGGACAGGGGGCCTACGAGCAGTACTTC.

CDR3 DNA: TGTGCCAGCAGGGCCCTAACCAAGGATGGCTACACCTTC. It is translated as CASRALTKDGYTF. J is TRBJ1-2 and V is TRBV2; unclear D gene. Between the trimmed V and J ends, which lost 6 bases and 6 bases, there was a span of 14 bases. Germline loops: CDR1 SNHLY, CDR2 FYNNEI. The CDR3 consists of 13 residues. Looking up the rest from reference TRBV2 and TRBJ1-2 gives the full variable domain: EPEVTQTPSHQVTQMGQEVILRCVPISNHLYFYWYRQILGQKVEFLVSFYNNEISEKSEIFDDQFSVERPDGSNFTLKIRSTKLEDSAMYFCASRALTKDGYTFGSGTRLTVV.

As regards this clone: Other DNA sequences from this sample encode an identical CDR3 as well. The chain links TRBV5-4 to TRBJ1-3; maybe TRBD1 (5 bases). CDR1 is SGHNT, CDR2 YYREEE, per germline (reference sequence). The CDR3 length is 14 residues. V was clipped by 1 base and J by 2 bases, with 7 bases between them. Written as DNA, the CDR3 is TGTGCCAGCAGCTTGAGGGGAACTGGAAACACCATATATTTT. It yields the protein CASSLRGTGNTIYF.

The chain has TRBV6-6 and TRBJ1-1; D remains ambiguous. CDR1 and CDR2 from the germline V gene are MNHNY and SVGAGI (reference sequence). V lost 2 bases and J 3 bases, leaving 16 bases between the germline ends. The CDR3 has 16 residues. The CDR3 DNA is TGTGCCAGCAGTTACGGTCGTGTCCGGGGTGACACTGAAGCTTTCTTT. As protein: CASSYGRVRGDTEAFF.

The chain couples TRBV15 to TRBJ2-3; D is perhaps TRBD1 or TRBD2 (5 bases each). The CDR3 contains 14 residues. With 3 bases removed from V and 4 bases from J, the gap between germline ends came to 11 bases. From germline, CDR1 is LNHNV and CDR2 YYDKDF (reference sequence). Written as DNA, the CDR3 is TGTGCCACCAGCAGTCTGCCGGGGCCAGATACGCAGTATTTT. This gives the protein CATSSLPGPDTQYF. The full variable domain, completed using reference TRBV15 and TRBJ2-3, is DAMVIQNPRYQVTQFGKPVTLSCSQTLNHNVMYWYQQKSSQAPKLLFHYYDKDFNNEADTPDNFQSRRPNTSFCFLDIRSPGLGDTAMYLCATSSLPGPDTQYFGPGTRLTVL.

The chain recombines TRBV2 with TRBJ2-7; TRBD1 might be the D (5 bases). The CDR3 spans 13 residues. Germline V gives CDR1 SNHLY, CDR2 FYNNEI. With 2 bases removed from V and 6 bases from J, the gap between germline ends came to 11 bases. The CDR3 sequence: CASSELGLGEQYF. In nucleotides, the CDR3 is TGTGCCAGCAGTGAACTGGGGCTCGGCGAGCAGTACTTC. Based on the CDR3 plus reference TRBV2 and TRBJ2-7, the full variable domain is EPEVTQTPSHQVTQMGQEVILRCVPISNHLYFYWYRQILGQKVEFLVSFYNNEISEKSEIFDDQFSVERPDGSNFTLKIRSTKLEDSAMYFCASSELGLGEQYFGPGTRLTVT.